The 30 T cell receptor beta chains below were found in one sample sequenced in a study of shared clonotypes between healthy human individuals. Clones were read by immunoSEQ multiplex PCR, and TCRdb kept only the in-frame ones, dropping some. The sample holds some 470,000 clones; 76% are singletons and the top ten take under 15%. Sequencing was performed on PBMCs. These receptors all come from a woman in her thirties or forties in good health. Some clones in this sample may be carry-over from other donors' samples.

This chain connects TRBV15 to TRBJ2-5; 9 bases are shared with TRBD2. The CDR3 is 16 amino acids. The junction had 5 bases not matched to a gene; V was cut back by 1 base and J by 2 bases. Germline V gives CDR1 LNHNV, CDR2 YYDKDF (reference sequence). The CDR3 nucleotides are TGTGCCACCAGCAGAGGTGTTGCGGGAGGGCAAGAGACCCAGTACTTC. Its protein is CATSRGVAGGQETQYF.

In this sample, this clone turned up a few times. The chain is built from TRBV18 and TRBJ1-2; D not resolved. Germline V gene sequence: CDR1 KGHSH, CDR2 LQKENI. The CDR3 sequence is 14 residues long. The V end lost 3 bases, the J end lost 1 base, and 9 bases lay between the germline ends. CDR3 coding DNA: TGTGCCAGCTCACCCCCTGAGGGTAACTATGGCTACACCTTC. This sequence encodes CASSPPEGNYGYTF.

The chain recombines TRBV28 with TRBJ2-7; either TRBD1 or TRBD2 may supply D (5 bases each). The length of the CDR3 is 14 residues. Germline values: CDR1 MDHEN, CDR2 SYDVKM. The V gene lost 3 bases and the J gene lost 3 bases, with 12 bases spanning the gap. The CDR3 sequence is CASSFVGVGYEQYF. DNA for the CDR3: TGTGCCAGCAGTTTCGTGGGGGTTGGCTACGAGCAGTACTTC.

The genes are TRBV5-6 and TRBJ1-2, with D unresolved. Trimming shortened V by 4 bases and J by 4 bases, and 11 bases separated the two germline ends. CDR1 and CDR2 from the germline V gene are SGHDT and YYEEEE. The CDR3 spans 13 residues. The CDR3 reads CASSPARGYGYTF. The CDR3 bases are TGTGCCAGCAGCCCGGCCCGTGGCTATGGCTACACCTTC.

To note about this clone: Other DNA sequences within the sample encode an identical CDR3. The rearrangement uses TRBV2 and TRBJ2-3, with TRBD2 matching 12 bases. The germline V gene encodes CDR1 SNHLY and CDR2 FYNNEI. The CDR3 consists of 14 residues. Trimming removed 6 bases from V and 5 bases from J; junction bases left unmatched: 3. CDR3 in amino acids: CASRLAGGGDTQYF. The CDR3 DNA is TGTGCCAGCAGACTAGCGGGAGGAGGAGATACGCAGTATTTT.

As regards this clone: Other DNA sequences from this sample encode an identical CDR3 as well. CDR3 sequence reads: CASSLQETQYF. CDR3 DNA: TGTGCCAGCAGTCTCCAAGAGACCCAGTACTTC. This chain uses TRBV27 with TRBJ2-5, with D unresolved. The CDR3 contains 11 residues. CDR1 is MNHEY and CDR2 is SMNVEV in the germline V gene (reference sequence). The V gene lost 5 bases and the J gene lost 1 base, with 2 bases spanning the gap.

Remarks on this clone: The sample holds other DNA sequences that translate to the same CDR3. The chain joins TRBV9 to TRBJ2-7, with D unclear. Germline values: CDR1 SGDLS, CDR2 YYNGEE. Trimming shortened V by 0 bases and J by 1 base, and 8 bases separated the two germline ends. This CDR3 has 14 amino acids. The CDR3 DNA follows: TGTGCCAGCAGCGTAGAGGGCTCGTCCTACGAGCAGTACTTC. Protein product: CASSVEGSSYEQYF.

The chain links TRBV19 to TRBJ1-2; the D is unclear. This CDR3 has 13 residues. V was cut by 7 bases and J by 4 bases, with 13 bases left in between. CDR1 and CDR2 (germline): LNHDA, SQIVND (reference sequence). CDR3 in amino acids: CASTPEGRYGYTF. The CDR3 bases are TGTGCCAGTACCCCCGAGGGTCGCTATGGCTACACCTTC.

This chain uses TRBV7-9 with TRBJ1-4, with TRBD1 as a possible D gene (6 bases). Trimming stripped 7 bases from V and 6 bases from J, with 18 bases between. Germline assignment: CDR1 SEHNR and CDR2 FQNEAQ (reference sequence). The CDR3 is made up of 15 amino acids. The CDR3 loop is CASIPRGGGHEKLFF. DNA for the CDR3: TGTGCCAGCATACCCCGAGGAGGGGGGCATGAAAAACTGTTTTTT.

The chain recombines TRBV10-2 with TRBJ2-5; 10 bases are a match to TRBD1. The V gene's germline CDR1 is WSHSY and CDR2 SAAADI. The CDR3 loop spans 14 amino acids. Unmatched junction bases numbered 9, after V lost 3 bases and J lost 11 bases. DNA for the CDR3: TGCGCCAGCAGTGATCGACAGGGGGCGGGGGAGCAGTACTTC. It specifies CASSDRQGAGEQYF.

The chain combines TRBV30 with TRBJ2-6; TRBD2 aligns across 7 bases. V gave up 4 bases and J gave up 0 bases; unmatched junction bases: 12. The CDR3 extends over 18 amino acids. Germline values: CDR1 GTSNPN, CDR2 SVGIG (reference sequence). Here the CDR3 DNA reads TGTGCCTGGATTCCTAGCGGAGTCCCTCACTCTGGGGCCAACGTCCTGACTTTC. It is translated as CAWIPSGVPHSGANVLTF. Supplemented by reference TRBV30 and TRBJ2-6, the full variable domain reads SQTIHQWPATLVQPVGSPLSLECTVEGTSNPNLYWYRQAAGRGLQLLFYSVGIGQISSEVPQNLSASRPQDRQFILSSKKLLLSDSGFYLCAWIPSGVPHSGANVLTFGAGSRLTVL.

The chain is built from TRBV11-2 and TRBJ1-2, with D possibly TRBD1 on 5 matching bases. The V gene's germline CDR1 is SGHAT and CDR2 FQNNGV. The CDR3 runs to 15 residues. V lost 1 base to trimming and J lost 8 bases, with 17 bases between them. The CDR3 reads CASSLAGMRSRGYTF. CDR3 DNA sequence: TGTGCCAGCAGCTTAGCAGGGATGCGTTCGCGAGGCTACACCTTC.

V gene TRBV25-1 combines with J gene TRBJ1-1, with a weak D call TRBD1 (6 bases). The germline V gene has CDR1 MGHDK and CDR2 SYGVNS. This CDR3 has 14 amino acids. The germline V and J ends were trimmed by 6 bases and 5 bases, with 16 bases remaining between them. The CDR3 protein is CASRTGGLGTEAFF. For the CDR3, the DNA is TGTGCCAGCAGGACAGGTGGTTTGGGGACTGAAGCTTTCTTT.

This chain links TRBV30 with TRBJ1-5; 10 bases match TRBD1. CDR3 length equals 14 residues. J gave up 7 bases and V 3 bases, and 6 bases lay outside the gene matches. Germline V CDR1 and CDR2: GTSNPN, SVGIG (reference sequence). The chain's CDR3 is CAWSLTGGRQPQHF. Here the CDR3 DNA reads TGTGCCTGGAGCTTGACAGGGGGCAGGCAGCCCCAGCATTTT. The full variable domain, in which reference TRBV30 and TRBJ1-5 provide the parts outside the CDR3, is SQTIHQWPATLVQPVGSPLSLECTVEGTSNPNLYWYRQAAGRGLQLLFYSVGIGQISSEVPQNLSASRPQDRQFILSSKKLLLSDSGFYLCAWSLTGGRQPQHFGDGTRLSIL.

The table lists this clone with a few counts. The chain has TRBV29-1 and TRBJ2-7; 10 nucleotides align to TRBD2. V shed 4 bases, J shed 6 bases, and the junction held 6 bases outside the gene matches. Per germline, CDR1 SQVTM and CDR2 ANQGSEA. The CDR3 covers 13 residues. CDR3 in amino acids: CSVAPSGSPEQYF. The CDR3, as DNA: TGCAGCGTTGCCCCTAGCGGGAGTCCCGAGCAGTACTTC.

This sequence joins TRBV19 and TRBJ1-5; D gene ambiguous. Germline lookup yields CDR1 LNHDA and CDR2 SQIVND (reference sequence). Trimming took off 5 bases at V and 7 bases at J, with 12 bases between the two ends. The CDR3 spans 13 residues. In DNA form, the CDR3 reads TGTGCCAGTAGTGACTTATTAGGCCAGCCCCAGCATTTT. This encodes CASSDLLGQPQHF.

The chain couples TRBV15 to TRBJ2-3; TRBD2 aligns across 9 bases. The V gene's germline CDR1 is LNHNV and CDR2 YYDKDF (reference sequence). V gave up 0 bases and J gave up 4 bases; unmatched junction bases: 11. This CDR3 region has 18 residues. The CDR3 DNA is TGTGCCACCAGCAGAGATCTGGGCGGGAGGGACGAAGCAGATACGCAGTATTTT. It translates to CATSRDLGGRDEADTQYF.

This chain connects TRBV5-1 to TRBJ2-1; 7 nucleotides match TRBD1. Germline V CDR1 and CDR2: SGHRS, YFSETQ. The length of the CDR3 is 13 residues. V lost 0 bases, J lost 9 bases, and 3 bases stayed unmatched. The CDR3 DNA is TGCGCCAGCAGCTTGGAGGGGGCCGGTGAGCAGTTCTTC. Its translation is CASSLEGAGEQFF.

This clone was found once. The chain has TRBV5-1 and TRBJ2-3, with 7 bases fitting TRBD1. Germline loops: CDR1 SGHRS, CDR2 YFSETQ. The J segment lost 3 bases and the V segment lost 4 bases, leaving 11 bases of the junction unmatched. This CDR3 comprises 16 residues. The DNA for the CDR3 is TGCGCCAGCAGCCGTGCCAGCAGGGGACAGACAGATACGCAGTATTTT. This gives the protein CASSRASRGQTDTQYF.

The chain joins TRBV7-9 to TRBJ2-6; perhaps TRBD2 as D (7 bases). V was trimmed by 5 bases and J by 4 bases, leaving 15 bases between them. Germline values: CDR1 SEHNR, CDR2 FQNEAQ (reference sequence). This CDR3 has 16 amino acids. The CDR3 DNA sequence: TGTGCCAGCAGCCGGGGGGCTCACGACGGGGCCAACGTCCTGACTTTC. Protein sequence: CASSRGAHDGANVLTF.

V usage is TRBV5-1 and J usage is TRBJ2-3; no clear D gene. This CDR3 contains 15 residues. The V gene's germline CDR1 is SGHRS and CDR2 YFSETQ. Deletions cut 3 bases from V and 0 bases from J, with 11 bases between. The CDR3 nucleotides read TGCGCCAGCAGCTGGCGAGCAGATAGCACAGATACGCAGTATTTT. Its protein product is CASSWRADSTDTQYF. The full variable domain, completed using reference TRBV5-1 and TRBJ2-3, is KAGVTQTPRYLIKTRGQQVTLSCSPISGHRSVSWYQQTPGQGLQFLFEYFSETQRNKGNFPGRFSGRQFSNSRSEMNVSTLELGDSALYLCASSWRADSTDTQYFGPGTRLTVL.

This clone was seen just once. The chain combines TRBV4-2 with TRBJ2-2; D gene ambiguous. Germline-derived CDR1 and CDR2 are LGHNA and YNFKEQ. The CDR3 contains 12 residues. With 4 bases removed from V and 7 bases from J, the gap between germline ends came to 7 bases. The CDR3 loop reads CASSLEVGELFF. In DNA, the CDR3 is TGTGCCAGCAGCCTAGAAGTCGGGGAGCTGTTTTTT.

This rearrangement joins TRBV19 to TRBJ2-5; 10 nucleotides align to TRBD1. V shed 2 bases and J 4 bases; nucleotides not matched to a gene: 4. The germline CDR1 and CDR2 sequences are LNHDA and SQIVND (reference sequence). This CDR3 has 15 amino acids. CDR3 protein: CASSISGTGAETQYF. CDR3 coding DNA: TGTGCCAGTAGTATAAGCGGGACAGGGGCAGAGACCCAGTACTTC.

The rearrangement joins TRBV28 to TRBJ2-7; D might be TRBD1 (6 bases). V was pared by 7 bases and J by 3 bases, with 7 bases between. Looked up from germline, CDR1 is MDHEN and CDR2 is SYDVKM. The CDR3 has 11 residues. The CDR3 loop reads CASTRGYEQYF. The CDR3 nucleotides read TGTGCCAGCACCAGGGGCTACGAGCAGTACTTC. The variable domain in full, with the rest retrieved from reference TRBV28 and TRBJ2-7, is DVKVTQSSRYLVKRTGEKVFLECVQDMDHENMFWYRQDPGLGLRLIYFSYDVKMKEKGDIPEGYSVSREKKERFSLILESASTNQTSMYLCASTRGYEQYFGPGTRLTVT.

The chain uses TRBV29-1 and TRBJ2-4; 8 bases are shared with TRBD2. Per germline, CDR1 SQVTM and CDR2 ANQGSEA. The CDR3 totals 13 residues. J gave up 9 bases and V 3 bases, and 7 bases lay outside the gene matches. CDR3 residues: CSVDTSGSGIQYF. CDR3 bases: TGCAGCGTTGATACTAGCGGCTCAGGCATTCAGTACTTC.

This chain connects TRBV28 to TRBJ1-3; TRBD1 is a possible D gene (5 bases). The germline V gene encodes CDR1 MDHEN and CDR2 SYDVKM. This CDR3 region has 17 residues. With 1 base removed from V and 4 bases from J, the gap between germline ends came to 17 bases. CDR3 residues: CASSLYPVTANGNTIYF. In DNA, the CDR3 is TGTGCCAGCAGTTTATACCCGGTGACAGCCAACGGAAACACCATATATTTT.

The chain is built from TRBV29-1 and TRBJ2-2; 8 bases line up with TRBD1. Trimming took 4 bases from V and 7 from J; bases not matched to a gene: 20. Germline V CDR1 and CDR2: SQVTM, ANQGSEA. The CDR3 runs 18 residues. This CDR3 is CSVVQRTRGRLRGGELFF. CDR3 nucleotides: TGCAGCGTTGTGCAACGTACCAGGGGGCGCTTGAGGGGCGGGGAGCTGTTTTTT.

The chain combines TRBV27 with TRBJ1-3; weak D call: TRBD2 (6 bases). The J call is doubtful: the DNA matches TRBJ2-2 better. The CDR3 is 15 residues long. Germline CDR1 is MNHEY and CDR2 is SMNVEV (reference sequence). The CDR3 region has the DNA TGTGCCAGCAGTCGGCGGGACTCTCACACCGGGGAGCTGTTTTTT. Its translation is CASSRRDSHTGELFF.

The J gene is TRBJ1-4, the V gene TRBV28; D may be TRBD1 (5 bases). The V and J ends lost 7 bases and 4 bases respectively, with 10 bases between them. The V gene's germline CDR1 is MDHEN and CDR2 SYDVKM. The CDR3 has 13 amino acids. CDR3 nucleotide sequence: TGTGCCAGCATCAGGGCCCTTAATGAAAAACTGTTTTTT. Its protein is CASIRALNEKLFF.

V is TRBV11-1 and J is TRBJ2-2; 10 bases are shared with TRBD2. The V and J ends lost 4 bases and 4 bases, in that order; junction bases with no gene match: 3. In germline, CDR1 is SGHAT, CDR2 FQDESV (reference sequence). This CDR3 contains 15 residues. CDR3 sequence reads: CASSSGTSATGELFF. The DNA of the CDR3 is TGTGCCAGCAGCTCCGGGACTAGCGCCACCGGGGAGCTGTTTTTT.